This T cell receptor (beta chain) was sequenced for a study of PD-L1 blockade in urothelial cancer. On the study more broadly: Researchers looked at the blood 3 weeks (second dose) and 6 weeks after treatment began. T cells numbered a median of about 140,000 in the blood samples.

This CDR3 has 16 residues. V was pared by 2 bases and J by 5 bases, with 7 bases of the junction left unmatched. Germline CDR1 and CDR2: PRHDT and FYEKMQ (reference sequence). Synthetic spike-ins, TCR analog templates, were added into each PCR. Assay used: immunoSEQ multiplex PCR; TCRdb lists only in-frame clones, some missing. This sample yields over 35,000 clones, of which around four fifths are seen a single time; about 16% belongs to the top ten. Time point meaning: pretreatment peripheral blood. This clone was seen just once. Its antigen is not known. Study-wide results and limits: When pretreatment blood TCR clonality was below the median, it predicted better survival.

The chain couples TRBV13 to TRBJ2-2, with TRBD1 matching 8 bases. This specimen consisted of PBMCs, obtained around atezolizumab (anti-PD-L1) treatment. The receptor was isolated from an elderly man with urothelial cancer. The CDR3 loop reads CASSLLAQGATGELFF. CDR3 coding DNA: TGTGCCAGCAGCTTACTCGCCCAGGGGGCGACCGGGGAGCTGTTTTTT. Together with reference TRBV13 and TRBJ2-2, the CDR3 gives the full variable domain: AAGVIQSPRHLIKEKRETATLKCYPIPRHDTVYWYQQGPGQDPQFLISFYEKMQSDKGSIPDRFSAQQFSDYHSELNMSSLELGDSALYFCASSLLAQGATGELFFGEGSRLTVL.